This passage covers 2 T cell receptor beta chains from one sample sequenced in a study of human T cells and chemical hapten exposure. From the RACE reads, TCRdb called clonotypes with MiXCR, one entry per CDR3 protein. Of roughly 380,000 distinct CDR3 sequences in the sample, roughly 6% were seen once. Described time point: patch test 2, 6 weeks after DPC sensitization. Regarding treatment: therapeutic diphenylcyclopropenone sensitization with weekly scalp DPC. Source: whole blood, taken in connection with sensitization to the hapten diphenylcyclopropenone (DPC). Receptor source: a woman aged 18-35 years with alopecia areata. Some clones in this sample may be carry-over from other donors' samples.

Concerning this clonotype: This may arise from a read error, as a much more abundant clone is one base away. The rearrangement links TRBV7-3 to TRBJ1-6; TRBD1 is a possible D gene (5 bases). CDR3 length: 14 amino acids. The germline V gene has CDR1 SGHTA and CDR2 FQGTGA. The CDR3 loop reads CTSSPGVQNSPLHF. CDR3 DNA sequence: TGTACCAGCAGCCCGGGGGTACAGAATTCACCCCTCCACTTT.

The rearrangement uses TRBV6-5 and TRBJ2-3; TRBD1 matches 7 bases. V dropped 5 bases and J dropped 5; count of bases not matched to a gene: 7. The CDR3 is made up of 14 amino acids. Looked up from germline, CDR1 is MNHEY and CDR2 is SVGAGI. CDR3 DNA sequence: TGTGCCAGCAGTAGAAACAGGGGTGGAGATACGCAGTATTTT. Encoded protein: CASSRNRGGDTQYF.